These 26 T cell receptor beta chains originate from one sample sequenced in a study of vaccination effects on CD4 cells after COVID-19. Here immunoSEQ multiplex PCR was the method, and the copy in TCRdb shows in-frame clones only, minus some. The profile shows tens of thousands of clones, roughly 74% of them singletons. These receptors lack a known antigen. Cells that had been cultured for approximately eleven days were the source of isolated CD4+ T cells. The sequencing used CD4+ T cells from PBMCs cultured without peptide, collected before COVID-19 vaccination. The receptor set was obtained from a human donor who received a COVID-19 vaccine.

The rearrangement uses TRBV7-9 and TRBJ1-2; D is undetermined. This CDR3 comprises 14 residues. Germline assignment: CDR1 SEHNR and CDR2 FQNEAQ (reference sequence). Trimming shortened V by 1 base and J by 4 bases, and 10 bases separated the two germline ends. The CDR3 DNA is TGTGCCAGCAGCTTAGGGCGGCAGTCCTATGGCTACACCTTC. It codes for CASSLGRQSYGYTF.

This chain uses TRBV6-6 with TRBJ1-5, with 7 positions matching TRBD1. CDR1 is MNHNY and CDR2 is SVGAGI in the germline V gene (reference sequence). V dropped 4 bases and J dropped 4; count of bases not matched to a gene: 1. There are 13 residues in the CDR3. Here the CDR3 reads CASSLQGNQPQHF. CDR3 coding DNA: TGTGCCAGCAGTTTACAGGGGAATCAGCCCCAGCATTTT.

The V and J genes are TRBV11-3 and TRBJ2-5, with 13 positions matching TRBD2. The V gene's germline CDR1 is SGHNT and CDR2 YENEEA. Trimming at V came to 5 bases and at J to 1 base, leaving 7 bases not matched to a gene. The CDR3 loop spans 17 amino acids. The CDR3 sequence: CASSRGLAGQGQETQYF. The CDR3 bases are TGTGCCAGCAGCCGGGGACTAGCGGGACAGGGCCAAGAGACCCAGTACTTC. The whole variable domain, remainder taken from reference TRBV11-3 and TRBJ2-5, is EAGVVQSPRYKIIEKKQPVAFWCNPISGHNTLYWYLQNLGQGPELLIRYENEEAVDDSQLPKDRFSAERLKGVDSTLKIQPAELGDSAVYLCASSRGLAGQGQETQYFGPGTRLLVL.

This chain joins TRBV19 and TRBJ1-4; D is possibly TRBD1 (5 bases). Germline V gives CDR1 LNHDA, CDR2 SQIVND (reference sequence). V was clipped by 2 bases and J by 3 bases, with 10 bases between them. The CDR3 covers 15 residues. CDR3: CASSIKRGANEKLFF. The CDR3 coding sequence is TGTGCCAGTAGTATAAAAAGGGGAGCTAATGAAAAACTGTTTTTT.

This clone was counted a single time. This chain links TRBV28 with TRBJ2-6; D uncertain. The CDR3 length is 15 residues. Between the trimmed V and J ends, which lost 3 bases and 3 bases, there was a span of 9 bases. Germline loops: CDR1 MDHEN, CDR2 SYDVKM. CDR3 nucleotide sequence: TGTGCCAGCAGTTTTTCCACTCTTGGGGCCAACGTCCTGACTTTC. Translating it yields CASSFSTLGANVLTF.

The CDR3 coding sequence is TGTGCCAGCAGCCCAGGGACTAGCGGTGACCTTGTGGGGCAGTATTTT. Translated, it gives CASSPGTSGDLVGQYF. V usage is TRBV11-2 and J usage is TRBJ2-3; 11 bases map to TRBD2. The CDR3 is 16 residues long. Losses at the gene ends were 5 bases for V and 11 bases for J; bases not matched to a gene: 15. In germline, CDR1 is SGHAT, CDR2 FQNNGV.

The gene calls are TRBV30 and TRBJ1-6; D uncertain. The CDR3 is 12 amino acids. CDR1 is GTSNPN and CDR2 is SVGIG in the germline V gene (reference sequence). The V end lost 7 bases, the J end lost 8 bases, and 12 bases lay between the germline ends. CDR3 DNA sequence: TGTGCCTCCGACGGCGGGGATTCACCCCTCCACTTT. Its protein is CASDGGDSPLHF. The whole variable domain, remainder taken from reference TRBV30 and TRBJ1-6, is SQTIHQWPATLVQPVGSPLSLECTVEGTSNPNLYWYRQAAGRGLQLLFYSVGIGQISSEVPQNLSASRPQDRQFILSSKKLLLSDSGFYLCASDGGDSPLHFGNGTRLTVT.

The J gene is TRBJ2-6, the V gene TRBV7-8; D possibly matches TRBD1 or TRBD2 (6 bases each). Germline V CDR1 and CDR2: SGHVS, FQNEAQ. Trimming removed 3 bases at V and 2 bases at J, with 8 bases between. The CDR3 has 15 residues. The CDR3, as DNA: TGTGCCAGCAGCTTGGAGGGGGCTGGGGCCAACGTCCTGACTTTC. It codes for CASSLEGAGANVLTF.

V and J are TRBV9 and TRBJ1-5, with D unclear. CDR3 length equals 14 residues. CDR1 and CDR2 (germline): SGDLS, YYNGEE. Trimming took 0 bases from V and 1 from J, leaving 5 bases between them. CDR3 residues: CASSVGESNQPQHF. CDR3 nucleotide sequence: TGTGCCAGCAGCGTAGGGGAGAGCAATCAGCCCCAGCATTTT.

The chain joins TRBV6-6 to TRBJ2-7; weak D call: TRBD1 (5 bases). Germline V gene sequence: CDR1 MNHNY, CDR2 SVGAGI (reference sequence). Trimming cost V 4 bases and J 7 bases, with 17 bases left between them. The CDR3 runs to 14 residues. The CDR3 loop reads CASSLQGASGEQYF. DNA of the CDR3: TGTGCCAGCAGTTTGCAGGGTGCCTCAGGAGAGCAGTACTTC.

The chain couples TRBV29-1 to TRBJ2-3; D uncertain. V lost 5 bases and J 2 bases, leaving 11 bases between the germline ends. This CDR3 is built from 13 residues. Germline V lookup: CDR1 SQVTM, CDR2 ANQGSEA. CDR3 DNA sequence: TGCAGCGTTAGCATGGGGTTCACAGATACGCAGTATTTT. This gives the protein CSVSMGFTDTQYF.

V usage is TRBV12-2 and J usage is TRBJ2-5; TRBD1, as called in the table, went unchecked against the DNA. TRBV12-2 is a known pseudogene. CDR3 size: 14 residues. DNA of the CDR3: TGTGCAAGTCGCTTAGCGGGGGCCAAAGAGACCCAGTACTTC. It yields the protein CASRLAGAKETQYF.

The gene calls are TRBV20-1 and TRBJ1-1; unclear D gene. Trimming stripped 6 bases from V and 9 bases from J, with 14 bases between. Germline V gene sequence: CDR1 DFQATT, CDR2 SNEGSKA (reference sequence). The CDR3 has 11 amino acids. The CDR3 DNA sequence: TGCAGTGCCAAAAGGAGTTTTCAAGCTTTCTTT. Protein sequence: CSAKRSFQAFF.

The chain couples TRBV14 to TRBJ1-2; maybe TRBD1 (5 bases). This CDR3 spans 11 amino acids. Germline V CDR1 and CDR2: SGHDN, FVKESK. Trimming pared 3 bases from V and 6 bases from J, leaving 5 bases between. The CDR3 protein is CASSQGDGYTF. The CDR3 region has the DNA TGTGCCAGCAGCCAGGGGGATGGCTACACCTTC.

CDR3 nucleotides: TGTGCCAGCAGTGAAGCGCAGGGGCTAGAGACCCAGTACTTC. Translating gives CASSEAQGLETQYF. The chain carries TRBV2 and TRBJ2-5; maybe TRBD1 (6 bases). The germline V gene has CDR1 SNHLY and CDR2 FYNNEI. The CDR3 loop spans 14 amino acids. V shed 0 bases and J shed 4 bases, with 9 bases lying between them.

The chain uses TRBV7-6 and TRBJ1-3; D is possibly TRBD1 (5 bases). Germline values: CDR1 SGHVS, CDR2 FNYEAQ. The CDR3 consists of 16 residues. The ends were cut back, 5 bases at V and 6 bases at J, with 20 bases in the middle. The CDR3 loop is CASSNHAWGKENTIYF. The CDR3 nucleotides are TGTGCCAGCAGCAACCACGCGTGGGGGAAGGAAAACACCATATATTTT.

The V and J genes are TRBV3-1 (or the pseudogene TRBV3-2) and TRBJ2-3; D not resolved. CDR1 and CDR2 (germline): LGHDT, YNNKEL (reference sequence). The V gene lost 7 bases and the J gene lost 5 bases, with 13 bases spanning the gap. This CDR3 is 13 amino acids long. CDR3 DNA sequence: TGTGCCAGCAAATGGGCGGCGGAAGATACGCAGTATTTT. Protein sequence: CASKWAAEDTQYF.

The chain employs TRBV30 and TRBJ2-1, with 15 bases aligning to TRBD2. V lost 2 bases and J lost 7; bases outside the gene matches: 3. The CDR3 covers 15 residues. Germline CDR1 and CDR2: GTSNPN and SVGIG (reference sequence). The CDR3 nucleotides read TGTGCCTGGAGTTCCGGACTAGCGGGAGGGAATGAGCAGTTCTTC. This translates into CAWSSGLAGGNEQFF.

The gene calls are TRBV7-2 and TRBJ1-1; no firm D call. Deletions cut 5 bases from V and 0 bases from J, with 13 bases between. The CDR3 extends over 15 amino acids. CDR1 is SGHTA, CDR2 FQGNSA, per germline. The CDR3: CASSLSRGMNTEAFF. CDR3 DNA sequence: TGTGCCAGCAGCCTTTCTCGGGGAATGAACACTGAAGCTTTCTTT.

The chain recombines TRBV18 with TRBJ2-1; D is undetermined. The CDR3 has 15 residues. V lost 3 bases, J lost 4 bases, and 13 bases lay in between. Germline loops: CDR1 KGHSH, CDR2 LQKENI. CDR3 bases: TGTGCCAGCTCACCCTTGGGCCGGAATTACAATGAGCAGTTCTTC. It yields the protein CASSPLGRNYNEQFF.

This clone was seen a handful of times. This chain joins TRBV6-6 and TRBJ1-1; D remains unclear. The CDR3 runs to 13 residues. The V end was cut by 2 bases, the J end by 4 bases, with 8 bases between. CDR1 MNHNY and CDR2 SVGAGI come from the germline V gene (reference sequence). This chain's CDR3 is CASSYPGGTEAFF. The CDR3 nucleotides read TGTGCCAGCAGTTACCCGGGCGGCACTGAAGCTTTCTTT.

There are a few counts of this clone. CDR3 protein: CASSPRTGANTIYF. The DNA of the CDR3 is TGTGCCAGCAGCCCCAGGACAGGGGCGAACACCATATATTTT. V is TRBV6-5 and J is TRBJ1-3; 9 positions match TRBD1. Trimming removed 6 bases from V and 7 bases from J; junction bases left unmatched: 7. Germline CDR1 MNHEY, CDR2 SVGAGI. This CDR3 is 14 amino acids long.

This chain connects TRBV19 to TRBJ1-1; D is unclear. CDR3 size: 12 residues. The V gene's germline CDR1 is LNHDA and CDR2 SQIVND (reference sequence). V lost 9 bases and J 4 bases, leaving 12 bases between the germline ends. The CDR3, as DNA: TGTGCCAGCAGTGGGTACGGCACTGAAGCTTTCTTT. This sequence encodes CASSGYGTEAFF. Based on the CDR3 plus reference TRBV19 and TRBJ1-1, the full variable domain is DGGITQSPKYLFRKEGQNVTLSCEQNLNHDAMYWYRQDPGQGLRLIYYSQIVNDFQKGDIAEGYSVSREKKESFPLTVTSAQKNPTAFYLCASSGYGTEAFFGQGTRLTVV.

This clone showed up just once. This chain links TRBV25-1 with TRBJ2-5, with no clear D. Trimming removed 1 base from V and 4 bases from J, with 7 bases in between. Germline loops: CDR1 MGHDK, CDR2 SYGVNS. The CDR3 runs to 13 residues. As DNA, the CDR3 is TGTGCCAGCAGTGAATTAGATGGAGAGACCCAGTACTTC. Translating it yields CASSELDGETQYF. The full variable domain, completed using reference TRBV25-1 and TRBJ2-5, is EADIYQTPRYLVIGTGKKITLECSQTMGHDKMYWYQQDPGMELHLIHYSYGVNSTEKGDLSSESTVSRIRTEHFPLTLESARPSHTSQYLCASSELDGETQYFGPGTRLLVL.

This chain joins TRBV12-3 or TRBV12-4 and TRBJ2-3; 7 nucleotides line up with TRBD1. This CDR3 comprises 13 residues. V trimming: 5 bases; J trimming: 7 bases; junction bases outside the gene matches: 6. The CDR3 coding sequence is TGTGCCAGCAGTCAGGACAGGAGAAATACGCAGTATTTT. This codes for CASSQDRRNTQYF.

This chain links TRBV19 with TRBJ1-1; D unresolved. Germline lookup yields CDR1 LNHDA and CDR2 SQIVND (reference sequence). This CDR3 has 13 amino acids. Trimming pared 3 bases from V and 1 base from J, leaving 6 bases between. The CDR3 sequence is CASSIKGNTEAFF. The CDR3 nucleotides read TGTGCCAGTAGTATCAAGGGGAACACTGAAGCTTTCTTT.